Listed below are T cell receptor beta chains from one sample, sequenced in a study of shared clonotypes between healthy human individuals. Assay used: immunoSEQ multiplex PCR; TCRdb lists only in-frame clones, some missing. The table lists hundreds of thousands of clones, about 95% of them singletons. The material sequenced was naive CD8+ T cells sorted from blood. These receptors originate from a woman aged 25 to 45 in good health. CDR3s include the opening cysteine and the closing phenylalanine or tryptophan. The order of the fields is clone size, D gene, V gene, J gene, CDR3 protein, CDR3 DNA. D genes are given only for firm matches. The size field is filled for only some rows; it gives once, few, many or a size class.

>.|.|TRBV7-8|TRBJ2-7
CASRDSGPYEQYF
TGTGCCAGCAGAGACAGCGGTCCCTACGAGCAGTACTTC
>.|TRBD2|TRBV7-9|TRBJ2-3
CASSSVAGWDTQYF
TGTGCCAGCAGCTCCGTAGCGGGGTGGGATACGCAGTATTTT
>.|.|TRBV6-6|TRBJ2-1
CASSYSIGRHNEQFF
TGTGCCAGCAGTTACTCGATTGGCCGACACAATGAGCAGTTCTTC
>.|TRBD2|TRBV7-9|TRBJ2-1
CASSMISGGSYNEQFF
TGTGCCAGCAGCATGATATCGGGGGGAAGTTACAATGAGCAGTTCTTC
>.|TRBD1|TRBV5-1|TRBJ1-2
CASSHDRGISNYGYTF
TGCGCCAGCAGCCACGACAGGGGAATTTCTAACTATGGCTACACCTTC
>once|.|TRBV5-8|TRBJ2-7
CASTVLIGVSSYEQYF
TGTGCCAGCACCGTTCTAATAGGGGTGAGCTCCTACGAGCAGTACTTC
>.|TRBD1|TRBV19|TRBJ1-5
CASTYGQGGNQPQHF
TGTGCCAGCACTTATGGACAGGGCGGAAATCAGCCCCAGCATTTT
>once|.|TRBV6-4|TRBJ1-1
CASREGGNTEAFF
TGTGCCAGCAGGGAGGGGGGAAACACTGAAGCTTTCTTT
>.|.|TRBV2|TRBJ1-5
CASSDVWEPGGPQHF
TGTGCCAGCAGTGATGTATGGGAGCCCGGGGGGCCCCAGCATTTT
>once|.|TRBV19|TRBJ2-1
CASSIGALADEQFF
TGTGCCAGTTCGATTGGGGCCTTGGCGGATGAGCAGTTCTTC
>.|.|TRBV5-6|TRBJ2-7
CASSSRDPHYEQYF
TGTGCCAGCAGCTCCCGGGACCCCCACTACGAGCAGTACTTC
>.|TRBD1|TRBV6-5|TRBJ2-2
CASSAGTGISGELFF
TGTGCCAGCAGTGCAGGGACAGGGATTTCCGGGGAGCTGTTTTTT
>.|TRBD1|TRBV7-3|TRBJ2-2
CASSPRTGGSAPTGELFF
TGTGCCAGCAGCCCCCGGACAGGGGGCTCAGCTCCCACCGGGGAGCTGTTTTTT
>.|.|TRBV27|TRBJ1-5
CASSLTRGAGNQPQHF
TGTGCCAGCAGTTTAACGAGGGGCGCTGGCAATCAGCCCCAGCATTTT
>.|.|TRBV2|TRBJ2-2
CASTLTPDGVYTGELFF
TGTGCCAGCACCCTCACGCCGGACGGAGTCTACACCGGGGAGCTGTTTTTT
>.|.|TRBV7-9|TRBJ2-2
CASSPPGELFF
TGTGCCAGCAGCCCCCCCGGGGAGCTGTTTTTT
>few|.|TRBV6-1|TRBJ1-1
CASSVGGYEAFF
TGTGCCAGCAGTGTGGGAGGGTATGAAGCTTTCTTT